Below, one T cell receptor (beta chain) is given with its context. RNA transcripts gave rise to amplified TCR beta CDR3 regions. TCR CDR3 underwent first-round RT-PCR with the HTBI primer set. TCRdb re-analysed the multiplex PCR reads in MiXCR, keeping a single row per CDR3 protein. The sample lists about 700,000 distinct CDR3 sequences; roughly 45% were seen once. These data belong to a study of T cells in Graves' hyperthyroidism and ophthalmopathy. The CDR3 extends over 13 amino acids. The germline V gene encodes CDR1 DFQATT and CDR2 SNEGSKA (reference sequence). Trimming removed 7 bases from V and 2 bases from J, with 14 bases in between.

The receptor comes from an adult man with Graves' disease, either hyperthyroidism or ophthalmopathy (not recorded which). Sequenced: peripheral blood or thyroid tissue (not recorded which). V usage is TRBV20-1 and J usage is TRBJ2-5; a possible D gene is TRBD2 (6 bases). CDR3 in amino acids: CSDRDFGQETQYF. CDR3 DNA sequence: TGCAGTGACCGGGACTTTGGGCAAGAGACCCAGTACTTC.